These 22 T cell receptor beta chains came from one sample sequenced in a study of T cell repertoires in cytomegalovirus infection. TCRdb called the reads again in MiXCR, with one record for every CDR3 protein. The repertoire holds 680,000 or so distinct CDR3 sequences, with approximately 34% as singletons. The material sequenced was PBMCs. The receptor source for this set is a human donor in good health (CMV status not recorded). Some clones in this sample may be carry-over from other donors' samples.

V usage is TRBV7-9 and J usage is TRBJ2-1, with 12 bases identical to TRBD2. This CDR3 has 20 amino acids. The J segment lost 1 base and the V segment lost 5 bases, leaving 15 bases of the junction unmatched. The V gene's germline CDR1 is SEHNR and CDR2 FQNEAQ (reference sequence). CDR3 in DNA: TGTGCCAGCAGCGGAGCGACTAGCGGGAGCTCTATATGGTCCTACAATGAGCAGTTCTTC. This translates into CASSGATSGSSIWSYNEQFF.

This clonotype was recorded a few times. The CDR3 loop reads CASTKGLRGTDTQYF. The CDR3 region has the DNA TGTGCCAGTACCAAAGGACTTAGGGGCACAGATACGCAGTATTTT. The rearrangement links TRBV19 to TRBJ2-3, with TRBD2 as a possible D gene (5 bases). V was cut by 7 bases and J by 1 base, with 15 bases left in between. There are 15 residues in the CDR3. Germline CDR1 reads LNHDA; CDR2 reads SQIVND (reference sequence). Filled out from reference TRBV19 and TRBJ2-3, the complete variable domain reads DGGITQSPKYLFRKEGQNVTLSCEQNLNHDAMYWYRQDPGQGLRLIYYSQIVNDFQKGDIAEGYSVSREKKESFPLTVTSAQKNPTAFYLCASTKGLRGTDTQYFGPGTRLTVL.

The gene calls are TRBV15 and TRBJ2-5, with a possible D match to TRBD1 (6 bases). V was clipped by 4 bases and J by 4 bases, with 16 bases between them. Germline V gene sequence: CDR1 LNHNV, CDR2 YYDKDF (reference sequence). The CDR3 totals 15 residues. CDR3 amino acids: CATSTPRGGTETQYF. The CDR3, as DNA: TGTGCCACCAGCACCCCTCGAGGGGGTACAGAGACCCAGTACTTC.

The V gene is TRBV7-2, the J gene TRBJ1-3; the match to TRBD1 covers 7 bases. The CDR3 is made up of 15 amino acids. From germline, CDR1 is SGHTA and CDR2 FQGNSA. With 6 bases clipped from V and 2 bases from J, the junction kept 7 bases outside the gene matches. The CDR3 loop is CASRRDRDPGNTIYF. CDR3 sequence (DNA): TGTGCCAGCAGACGTGACAGGGATCCTGGAAACACCATATATTTT.

V and J are TRBV20-1 and TRBJ2-7, with 9 bases identical to TRBD2. Germline CDR1 DFQATT, CDR2 SNEGSKA (reference sequence). Trimming removed 6 bases from V and 6 bases from J; junction bases left unmatched: 6. This CDR3 has 12 amino acids. The CDR3 spells CSAMAGGPEQYF. In DNA, the CDR3 is TGCAGTGCGATGGCGGGAGGGCCCGAGCAGTACTTC.

The chain links TRBV11-2 to TRBJ1-2; D uncertain. V was pared by 5 bases and J by 4 bases, with 14 bases between. The CDR3 has 14 amino acids. CDR1 SGHAT and CDR2 FQNNGV come from the germline V gene. The chain's CDR3 is CASSRTESGYGYTF. In DNA, the CDR3 is TGTGCCAGCAGCCGGACGGAAAGCGGCTATGGCTACACCTTC.

The genes are TRBV6-1 and TRBJ2-5; D is possibly TRBD1 (5 bases). The CDR3 is 14 amino acids. The germline CDR1 and CDR2 sequences are MNHNS and SASEGT. Trimming shortened V by 3 bases and J by 4 bases, and 12 bases separated the two germline ends. In DNA form, the CDR3 reads TGTGCCAGCAGTGACAGGGATACAAGAGAGACCCAGTACTTC. It encodes CASSDRDTRETQYF.

This clonotype was recorded many times. This rearrangement joins TRBV6-4 to TRBJ2-3, with D tentatively TRBD1 (5 bases). The CDR3 is 13 amino acids. Trimming took 4 bases from V and 2 from J, leaving 7 bases between them. Germline CDR1 is MRHNA and CDR2 is SNTAGT. Here the CDR3 DNA reads TGTGCCAGCAGTGGGACAAACACAGATACGCAGTATTTT. Protein product: CASSGTNTDTQYF.

The chain recombines TRBV7-2 with TRBJ2-3; TRBD1 might be the D (6 bases). V shed 2 bases and J shed 5 bases, with 11 bases lying between them. Germline loops: CDR1 SGHTA, CDR2 FQGNSA. The CDR3 extends over 14 amino acids. In nucleotides, the CDR3 is TGTGCCAGCAGCTTAATCGAAGGGGGAGATACGCAGTATTTT. Encoded protein: CASSLIEGGDTQYF. The variable domain in full, completed from reference TRBV7-2 and TRBJ2-3, reads GAGVSQSPSNKVTEKGKDVELRCDPISGHTALYWYRQSLGQGLEFLIYFQGNSAPDKSGLPSDRFSAERTGGSVSTLTIQRTQQEDSAVYLCASSLIEGGDTQYFGPGTRLTVL.

The chain employs TRBV15 and TRBJ2-1; D ambiguous. The CDR3 totals 11 residues. The V end lost 0 bases, the J end lost 9 bases, and 3 bases lay between the germline ends. Germline V CDR1 and CDR2: LNHNV, YYDKDF (reference sequence). The chain's CDR3 is CATSRDSEQFF. The CDR3 DNA is TGTGCCACCAGCAGAGATTCTGAGCAGTTCTTC.

Worth noting for this clonotype: The CDR3 does not close with the conserved phenylalanine or tryptophan, likely indicating a read error. The chain has TRBV4-1 and TRBJ2-1; 10 nucleotides align to TRBD1. CDR1 is MGHRA and CDR2 is YSYEKL in the germline V gene. Trimming took 8 bases from V and 5 from J; bases not matched to a gene: 9. The CDR3 extends over 15 amino acids. The CDR3 is CASHNFGTGDNEQFL. CDR3 nucleotide sequence: TGCGCCAGCCACAATTTTGGGACAGGGGACAATGAGCAGTTCTTA.

The chain carries TRBV5-1 and TRBJ1-6, with TRBD1 as a possible D gene (6 bases). CDR1 is SGHRS, CDR2 YFSETQ, per germline. The V end lost 0 bases, the J end lost 7 bases, and 17 bases lay between the germline ends. CDR3 length equals 17 residues. In DNA form, the CDR3 reads TGCGCCAGCAGCTTGGACAGGACAGACCGTAGGAATTCACCCCTCCACTTT. It encodes CASSLDRTDRRNSPLHF.

This clonotype was seen many times. The chain is built from TRBV7-2 and TRBJ1-5, with a possible D match to TRBD1 (5 bases). Trimming took 1 base from V and 0 from J, leaving 7 bases between them. Germline V gene sequence: CDR1 SGHTA, CDR2 FQGNSA. The CDR3 runs to 15 residues. CDR3 sequence (DNA): TGTGCCAGCAGCTTAGTAGGGACTAGCAATCAGCCCCAGCATTTT. Amino acids: CASSLVGTSNQPQHF.

This clonotype came up a few times. The CDR3 here is CASSPRTVYNEQFF. The CDR3 DNA sequence: TGTGCCAGCAGTCCGCGGACAGTCTACAATGAGCAGTTCTTC. The chain uses TRBV6-1 and TRBJ2-1; a possible D gene is TRBD1 (6 bases). The V end was cut by 5 bases, the J end by 3 bases, with 11 bases between. Germline V lookup: CDR1 MNHNS, CDR2 SASEGT. The CDR3 has 14 residues.

The rearrangement links TRBV28 to TRBJ2-1; TRBD1 matches at 10 bases. V dropped 6 bases and J dropped 9; count of bases not matched to a gene: 11. Per germline, CDR1 MDHEN and CDR2 SYDVKM. This CDR3 spans 15 amino acids. CDR3 nucleotides: TGTGCCAGCAGCCAGCCGGGACAGGGGCAAGGTGAGCAGTTCTTC. Amino acid sequence: CASSQPGQGQGEQFF. The complete variable domain, with remaining parts taken from reference TRBV28 and TRBJ2-1, reads DVKVTQSSRYLVKRTGEKVFLECVQDMDHENMFWYRQDPGLGLRLIYFSYDVKMKEKGDIPEGYSVSREKKERFSLILESASTNQTSMYLCASSQPGQGQGEQFFGPGTRLTVL.

This clonotype was detected ten times or more. For the CDR3, the DNA is TGTGCCAGCAGCTATGACGACAGGGGGTCTGAAGCTTTCTTT. This encodes CASSYDDRGSEAFF. The V call is TRBV12-3 or TRBV12-4, the J call TRBJ1-1, with 9 bases that match TRBD1. J lost 6 bases, V lost 6 bases, and 8 bases had no gene match. This CDR3 is 14 amino acids long.

This clonotype was counted a few times. The V and J genes are TRBV12-3 or TRBV12-4 and TRBJ2-3, with D tentatively TRBD2 (5 bases). V was pared by 4 bases and J by 6 bases, with 17 bases between. The CDR3 has 15 residues. The CDR3 DNA sequence: TGTGCCAGCAGTTGGTCCGGGGTCCGAGTGGATACGCAGTATTTT. Translation: CASSWSGVRVDTQYF.

This clonotype was seen more than once but under ten times. The V call is TRBV7-2, the J call TRBJ1-5, with D possibly matching TRBD1 (5 bases). Trimming took off 6 bases at V and 0 bases at J, with 12 bases between the two ends. The CDR3 sequence is 15 residues long. The germline gives CDR1 SGHTA, CDR2 FQGNSA. CDR3 DNA sequence: TGTGCCAGCAGACCGGGGGGGTATAGCAATCAGCCCCAGCATTTT. Translating gives CASRPGGYSNQPQHF.

The chain recombines TRBV6-1 with TRBJ1-5; TRBD1 might be the D (5 bases). There are 15 residues in the CDR3. Germline V CDR1 and CDR2: MNHNS, SASEGT. Trimming took 4 bases from V and 3 from J, leaving 13 bases between them. For the CDR3, the DNA is TGTGCCAGCAGTGCGGGGCCCTCCTCCAATCAGCCCCAGCATTTT. Its translation: CASSAGPSSNQPQHF.

This clonotype appeared a few times. The chain recombines TRBV12-3 or TRBV12-4 with TRBJ1-1, with 8 bases fitting TRBD1. The CDR3 length is 15 residues. The V and J ends lost 2 bases and 11 bases, in that order; junction bases with no gene match: 13. In DNA, the CDR3 is TGTGCCAGCAGTTTACCCCCGGGACAGGCCGGCTATGCTTTCTTT. Residues: CASSLPPGQAGYAFF.

This clonotype was found a few times. The chain links TRBV28 to TRBJ1-6; no firm D call. Germline V gene sequence: CDR1 MDHEN, CDR2 SYDVKM. V was cut by 7 bases and J by 9 bases, with 13 bases left in between. The CDR3 is made up of 13 amino acids. The CDR3 nucleotides read TGTGCCAGCAAAACGCTCGGGAGTTCACCCCTCCACTTT. Protein product: CASKTLGSSPLHF.

This clonotype has at least ten counts. The rearrangement links TRBV25-1 to TRBJ1-4, with a tentative D call TRBD1 (6 bases). This CDR3 is 14 amino acids long. The V end lost 2 bases, the J end lost 8 bases, and 12 bases lay between the germline ends. Germline CDR1 reads MGHDK; CDR2 reads SYGVNS. CDR3 bases: TGTGCCAGCAGTGAAGCGAAGGGGGGAGAAAAACTGTTTTTT. This translates into CASSEAKGGEKLFF.